Shown below are 23 T cell receptor beta chains from a single sample sequenced in a study of CXCR3-negative and CXCR3-positive naive CD8 T cells. General study results and limits: Compared with CXCR3-negative naive cells, CXCR3-positive naive cells showed more hydrophobic TRB CDR3s.

Antigens for these TCRs are unknown. UMI labels and 5' RACE were used to prepare the TRB cDNA libraries. Reanalyzing the 5' RACE reads, TCRdb keeps one entry per CDR3 protein, without DNA. Recorded here are tens of thousands of distinct CDR3 sequences; the top ten clones represent 0.8% to 0.85%. Sequencing input: naive CXCR3+ CD8+ T cells from blood. The subset was: CD45RO-CCR7+CD27+CD95- naive CD8+ T cells expressing CXCR3 (TNR3+). These receptors originate from a human donor in good health. Some clones in this sample may be carry-over from other donors' samples.

The CDR3: CSVPLPRSQYF. The chain uses TRBV29-1 and TRBJ2-7; TCRdb's assignment of TRBD1 cannot be checked, as there is no DNA. In germline, CDR1 is SQVTM, CDR2 ANQGSEA. The CDR3 is 11 amino acids.

This rearrangement joins TRBV7-9 to TRBJ1-1; with no DNA, the TCRdb D assignment of TRBD1 cannot be verified. Germline values: CDR1 SEHNR, CDR2 FQNEAQ (reference sequence). The CDR3 extends over 15 amino acids. The CDR3 here is CASSLGQGVNTEAFF.

The CDR3: CASSDWRGSYNEQFF. The chain recombines TRBV6-1 with TRBJ2-1. The CDR3 has 15 amino acids. The V gene's germline CDR1 is MNHNS and CDR2 SASEGT.

The rearrangement uses TRBV29-1 and TRBJ2-7; TCRdb proposes TRBD2, but this gene call is untestable without DNA. The CDR3 totals 16 residues. From germline, CDR1 is SQVTM and CDR2 ANQGSEA. The CDR3 region is CSVEDLEGPLTYEQYF.

The chain couples TRBV30 to TRBJ1-5; no DNA is available, so the TRBD1 call from TCRdb remains unchecked. The CDR3 runs to 14 residues. Per germline, CDR1 GTSNPN and CDR2 SVGIG (reference sequence). CDR3 sequence: CAWRNQGPRPPQHF.

The V call is TRBV28, the J call TRBJ2-1; lacking DNA, the TRBD1 call made by TCRdb goes unchecked. The CDR3 length is 15 residues. CDR1 is MDHEN and CDR2 is SYDVKM in the germline V gene. CDR3 residues: CASSLEQGIPNEQFF.

This chain links TRBV20-1 with TRBJ1-5; TCRdb selects TRBD1, and the lack of DNA leaves this call unchecked. The germline V gene has CDR1 DFQATT and CDR2 SNEGSKA (reference sequence). This CDR3 is 15 amino acids long. CDR3: CSASPSSWLNQPQHF.

The chain combines TRBV28 with TRBJ1-2. The CDR3 totals 15 residues. Germline-derived CDR1 and CDR2 are MDHEN and SYDVKM. This CDR3 is CASSFVEVGNYGYTF.

The chain carries TRBV12-2 and TRBJ2-7; the D call of TRBD2 rests on TCRdb alone, since no DNA is present to check it. TRBV12-2 is shown as a pseudogene. This CDR3 is 20 amino acids long. This CDR3 reads CASRLARGGLAGANTYEQYF.

J is TRBJ1-1 and V is TRBV7-3; the D call from TCRdb, TRBD1, cannot be confirmed without DNA. Germline CDR1 is SGHTA and CDR2 is FQGTGA. CDR3 length: 15 amino acids. CDR3: CASSLTGQGNTEAFF.

The chain carries TRBV9 and TRBJ2-5; the TCRdb call, TRBD2, lacks DNA for checking. The CDR3 sequence is 16 residues long. The V gene's germline CDR1 is SGDLS and CDR2 YYNGEE. The chain's CDR3 is CASSVGSGRDGKTQYF.

The chain is built from TRBV5-1 and TRBJ2-2; TCRdb gives TRBD1 as the D gene, but with no DNA this cannot be confirmed. The length of the CDR3 is 16 residues. CDR1 SGHRS and CDR2 YFSETQ come from the germline V gene. CDR3 region: CASSSPRGEVAGELFF.

The V gene is TRBV29-1, the J gene TRBJ1-1. The V gene's germline CDR1 is SQVTM and CDR2 ANQGSEA. CDR3 size: 11 residues. Here the CDR3 reads CSVGQATEAFF.

The genes are TRBV29-1 and TRBJ2-2; TCRdb names TRBD1, which stays unverified in the absence of DNA. CDR3 size: 12 residues. Germline lookup yields CDR1 SQVTM and CDR2 ANQGSEA. The CDR3 is CSVDRVAGELFF.

The chain combines TRBV25-1 with TRBJ1-3; TCRdb's D gene call, TRBD1, goes unchecked for lack of DNA. CDR1 and CDR2 from the germline V gene are MGHDK and SYGVNS. There are 13 residues in the CDR3. The CDR3 reads CASSPRGEDTIYF.

CDR3 sequence reads: CASSMAPHTEAFF. This rearrangement joins TRBV19 to TRBJ1-1; the TCRdb call, TRBD1, lacks DNA for checking. This CDR3 region has 13 residues. Per germline, CDR1 LNHDA and CDR2 SQIVND (reference sequence).

The chain links TRBV28 to TRBJ2-7; TCRdb proposes TRBD1, but this gene call is untestable without DNA. The CDR3 loop spans 15 amino acids. The germline gives CDR1 MDHEN, CDR2 SYDVKM. The CDR3 is CASSYRQGSSYEQYF.

This chain links TRBV6-2 or TRBV6-3 with TRBJ2-7; TCRdb calls TRBD1, which cannot be checked without DNA. The CDR3 extends over 11 amino acids. Germline CDR1 and CDR2: MNHEY and SVGEGT. The CDR3 loop reads CASSYGGEQYF.

This rearrangement joins TRBV29-1 to TRBJ2-7; TCRdb's D call of TRBD1 is untestable without DNA. CDR3 length equals 12 residues. Germline V gives CDR1 SQVTM, CDR2 ANQGSEA. The CDR3: CSVGDSLYVQYF.

The genes are TRBV5-4 and TRBJ2-7; TCRdb indicates TRBD1, and absent DNA this call remains unverified. The CDR3 extends over 16 amino acids. CDR1 and CDR2 (germline): SGHNT, YYREEE (reference sequence). The CDR3 reads CASSLVGGGGAYEQYF.

The chain employs TRBV15 and TRBJ2-7; TCRdb calls TRBD2, which cannot be checked without DNA. The CDR3 extends over 13 amino acids. Germline V gene lookup returns CDR1 LNHNV and CDR2 YYDKDF (reference sequence). CDR3 in amino acids: CATSRGPTYEQYF.

This chain joins TRBV14 and TRBJ2-7. There are 11 residues in the CDR3. Looked up from germline, CDR1 is SGHDN and CDR2 is FVKESK. The CDR3 here is CASSTSHEQYF.

V and J are TRBV6-6 and TRBJ2-5. CDR1 and CDR2 from the germline V gene are MNHNY and SVGAGI (reference sequence). This CDR3 spans 12 amino acids. CDR3 loop: CASSYVAETQYF.